The 26 T cell receptor beta chains listed next were all sequenced from one sample in a study of blood T cells in healthy people across ages (dated by TCRdb to between 2015 and 2017). Library method: 5' RACE. A second PCR of roughly 7 to 12 cycles was performed with a sample-barcoded 5' primer and a J-beta primer mix. Through fastp at Q25 and MiXCR, TCRdb rebuilt clones from the public reads, retaining in-frame beta chains. Rows are combined by CDR3 protein, so each entry shows the most common genes and DNA. For this sample there are 1.8 million or so distinct CDR3 sequences; roughly two fifths appear just once. The ten most abundant clones make up about 21% of the sample. The sample consisted of blood. The receptors come from a human donor in good health.

The V gene is TRBV7-3, the J gene TRBJ2-1; 9 nucleotides agree with TRBD1. Per the germline V gene, CDR1 is SGHTA and CDR2 is FQGTGA. The V segment lost 4 bases and the J segment 5 bases; nucleotides outside the gene matches: 21. CDR3 size: 20 residues. The CDR3 nucleotides are TGTGCCAGCAGCTCCCTCTCCCCTTTACGGACAGGGGTAATTGACAATGAGCAGTTCTTC. Translation gives CASSSLSPLRTGVIDNEQFF.

This clonotype showed up just once. V is TRBV7-2 and J is TRBJ2-3; D might be TRBD2 (7 bases). The length of the CDR3 is 15 residues. Germline values: CDR1 SGHTA, CDR2 FQGNSA. V dropped 7 bases and J dropped 4 bases, with 18 bases sitting between them. CDR3 amino acids: CASTLRGGVADTQYF. For the CDR3, the DNA is TGTGCCAGCACCCTTAGAGGGGGGGTCGCAGATACGCAGTATTTT.

The rearrangement uses TRBV4-1 and TRBJ1-5, with a weak D call TRBD1 (6 bases). Germline V CDR1 and CDR2: MGHRA, YSYEKL. V was trimmed by 1 base and J by 3 bases, leaving 10 bases between them. The CDR3 is made up of 15 amino acids. This chain's CDR3 is CASSQVRTDNQPQHF. CDR3 DNA: TGCGCCAGCAGCCAAGTAAGGACAGACAATCAGCCCCAGCATTTT.

Only a few counts were recorded for this clonotype. The chain carries TRBV20-1 and TRBJ1-5, with D tentatively TRBD1 (5 bases). The V gene lost 3 bases and the J gene lost 1 base, with 7 bases spanning the gap. CDR3 size: 13 residues. Germline CDR1 reads DFQATT; CDR2 reads SNEGSKA (reference sequence). The CDR3 spells CSASEGSNQPQHF. DNA for the CDR3: TGCAGTGCTAGCGAGGGGAGCAATCAGCCCCAGCATTTT.

This clonotype was counted only a few times. Sequence at one end of the junction differs from germline and may be a read error. The V and J genes are TRBV18 and TRBJ1-1; 7 nucleotides match TRBD1. Germline CDR1 is KGHSH and CDR2 is LQKENI. The CDR3 length is 14 residues. The CDR3 coding sequence is TGTGCCAGCACACCAAACAGGGACAGCACTGAAGCTTTCTTT. It translates to CASTPNRDSTEAFF.

This clonotype occurred a few times. The rearrangement uses TRBV25-1 and TRBJ2-3; D not certain. The V end lost 4 bases, the J end lost 4 bases, and 15 bases lay between the germline ends. In germline, CDR1 is MGHDK, CDR2 SYGVNS. The CDR3 is made up of 15 amino acids. The CDR3, as DNA: TGTGCCAGCAGTGGGAGCGAGTGGGCGGCAGATACGCAGTATTTT. Translating it yields CASSGSEWAADTQYF.

This clonotype was picked up a small number of times. The CDR3 DNA is TGTGCCAGCAGTTCGTCAGTTGTGAATGAGCAGTTCTTC. It encodes CASSSSVVNEQFF. V is TRBV12-3 or TRBV12-4 and J is TRBJ2-1; the D is unclear. Deletions cut 4 bases from V and 7 bases from J, with 11 bases between. The CDR3 is made up of 13 amino acids.

The chain employs TRBV29-1 and TRBJ2-3, with TRBD2 matching over 9 bases. The V gene's germline CDR1 is SQVTM and CDR2 ANQGSEA. CDR3 length equals 13 residues. With 7 bases clipped from V and 3 bases from J, the junction kept 5 bases outside the gene matches. The CDR3 region is CSAGGGATDTQYF. CDR3 in DNA: TGCAGCGCAGGCGGGGGGGCGACAGATACGCAGTATTTT.

This clonotype has a handful of counts. This sequence joins TRBV20-1 and TRBJ2-3, with D uncertain. Trimming removed 1 base at V and 0 bases at J, with 8 bases between. Per germline, CDR1 DFQATT and CDR2 SNEGSKA (reference sequence). This CDR3 contains 14 residues. This chain's CDR3 is CSARAAHSTDTQYF. DNA of the CDR3: TGCAGTGCTAGAGCGGCACATAGCACAGATACGCAGTATTTT.

This chain joins TRBV29-1 and TRBJ2-1, with D possibly TRBD1 on 6 matching bases. Trimming left V 7 bases short and J 0 bases short, with 13 bases between. Germline V gene sequence: CDR1 SQVTM, CDR2 ANQGSEA. The CDR3 sequence is 14 residues long. The CDR3 DNA sequence: TGCAGCGCCAATGGCAGGGGCTCCTACAATGAGCAGTTCTTC. It specifies CSANGRGSYNEQFF.

The chain couples TRBV6-5 to TRBJ1-4; D perhaps matches TRBD1 (5 bases). The CDR3 length is 16 residues. V lost 0 bases and J 7 bases, leaving 15 bases between the germline ends. CDR1 and CDR2 from the germline V gene are MNHEY and SVGAGI. Written as DNA, the CDR3 is TGTGCCAGCAGTTACTCGACTGGGGGACTCGGTGAAAAACTGTTTTTT. It specifies CASSYSTGGLGEKLFF.

This clonotype was detected a few times. The chain has TRBV6-5 and TRBJ2-3; no clear D. This CDR3 is built from 14 residues. Trimming cost V 2 bases and J 3 bases, with 9 bases left between them. Germline loops: CDR1 MNHEY, CDR2 SVGAGI. The CDR3 DNA sequence: TGTGCCAGCAGTTACAAGATAGGAACAGATACGCAGTATTTT. Its protein is CASSYKIGTDTQYF.

A single count supports this clonotype. A read error is possible here, since a much larger clone lies one base away. The J gene is TRBJ1-5, the V gene TRBV15; D is possibly TRBD1 (6 bases). The CDR3 contains 14 residues. The V gene's germline CDR1 is LNHNV and CDR2 YYDKDF (reference sequence). CDR3 amino acids: CATSRDRGNQPRHF. In DNA form, the CDR3 reads TGTGCCACCAGCAGAGACAGGGGCAATCAGCCCCGGCATTTT.

With regard to this clonotype: The junction differs from germline at one of its ends, possibly a read error. This rearrangement joins TRBV28 to TRBJ2-5; TRBD2 is a possible D gene (5 bases). Per germline, CDR1 MDHEN and CDR2 SYDVKM. CDR3 length: 13 amino acids. The CDR3 nucleotides are TGTACCAGCAGAAAGCCCGCGGGAGAGACCCAGTACTTC. The encoded protein is CTSRKPAGETQYF.

The chain employs TRBV6-6 and TRBJ1-5; D unresolved. The CDR3 has 15 residues. V was cut by 3 bases and J by 4 bases, with 13 bases left in between. From germline, CDR1 is MNHNY and CDR2 SVGAGI (reference sequence). The CDR3 sequence: CASSYVRSPNQPQHF. CDR3 in DNA: TGTGCCAGCAGTTATGTTAGGTCACCTAATCAGCCCCAGCATTTT.

This clonotype was seen more than once but under ten times. The chain carries TRBV12-3 or TRBV12-4 and TRBJ1-1; D gene unclear. CDR3 length: 16 amino acids. V gave up 5 bases and J gave up 3 bases, with 19 bases separating them. The CDR3 sequence is CASSLGPGGPYTEAFF. CDR3 DNA sequence: TGTGCCAGCAGTCTCGGGCCTGGCGGTCCGTACACTGAAGCTTTCTTT.

This clonotype was observed a handful of times. The CDR3 spells CSVGGQKDYEQYF. The CDR3 bases are TGCAGCGTTGGCGGGCAGAAGGACTACGAGCAGTACTTC. V gene TRBV29-1 combines with J gene TRBJ2-7, with D perhaps matching TRBD2 (5 bases). V shed 4 bases and J shed 3 bases, with 13 bases lying between them. Germline CDR1 reads SQVTM; CDR2 reads ANQGSEA. This CDR3 has 13 amino acids.

The chain recombines TRBV13 with TRBJ2-3; TRBD2 agrees at 7 bases. CDR1 and CDR2 (germline): PRHDT, FYEKMQ (reference sequence). This CDR3 region has 15 residues. V lost 0 bases, J lost 3 bases, and 3 bases stayed unmatched. The CDR3 reads CASSLGGGMTDTQYF. CDR3 DNA: TGTGCCAGCAGCTTAGGCGGGGGGATGACAGATACGCAGTATTTT.

V and J are TRBV20-1 and TRBJ2-1; 12 nucleotides match TRBD2. The CDR3 spans 18 residues. After removal of 0 bases from V and 8 bases from J, the junction contained 14 bases not matched to a gene. In germline, CDR1 is DFQATT, CDR2 SNEGSKA (reference sequence). CDR3 DNA sequence: TGCAGTGCTAGAGATCAGATTTGGACTAGCGGGGCCAGGGATGAGCAGTTCTTC. Protein product: CSARDQIWTSGARDEQFF.

This clonotype has a handful of counts. The chain has TRBV29-1 and TRBJ1-2; D is unclear. Trimming removed 1 base from V and 2 bases from J, with 8 bases in between. The length of the CDR3 is 13 residues. Germline V gene data show CDR1 as SQVTM and CDR2 as ANQGSEA. The CDR3 region is CSVEVSANYGYTF. Written as DNA, the CDR3 is TGCAGCGTTGAAGTCTCAGCAAACTATGGCTACACCTTC.

The chain is built from TRBV3-1 and TRBJ1-2; D is possibly TRBD1 (6 bases). Looked up from germline, CDR1 is LGHDT and CDR2 is YNNKEL (reference sequence). This CDR3 is 12 amino acids long. Deletions cut 8 bases from V and 2 bases from J, with 9 bases between. The CDR3 here is CASQGPNYGYTF. The CDR3 DNA reads as TGTGCCAGCCAGGGGCCGAACTATGGCTACACCTTC. Based on the CDR3 plus reference TRBV3-1 and TRBJ1-2, the full variable domain is DTAVSQTPKYLVTQMGNDKSIKCEQNLGHDTMYWYKQDSKKFLKIMFSYNNKELIINETVPNRFSPKSPDKAHLNLHINSLELGDSAVYFCASQGPNYGYTFGSGTRLTVV.

This clonotype was seen at least ten times. The chain employs TRBV20-1 and TRBJ2-4; D unclear. Deletions cut 6 bases from V and 0 bases from J, with 12 bases between. Germline loops: CDR1 DFQATT, CDR2 SNEGSKA (reference sequence). The CDR3 sequence is 14 residues long. The CDR3 nucleotides are TGCAGTGCCTATCGGACCATAGCCAAAAACATTCAGTACTTC. Amino acid sequence: CSAYRTIAKNIQYF.

The chain combines TRBV2 with TRBJ1-5; D not resolved. The CDR3 consists of 14 residues. Germline assignment: CDR1 SNHLY and CDR2 FYNNEI. V was clipped by 4 bases and J by 3 bases, with 10 bases between them. The CDR3 loop reads CASSVSVANQPQHF. The CDR3 nucleotides are TGTGCCAGCAGTGTTTCAGTAGCCAATCAGCCCCAGCATTTT.

The chain has TRBV29-1 and TRBJ2-3; unclear D gene. Germline CDR1 is SQVTM and CDR2 is ANQGSEA. Trimming took off 7 bases at V and 2 bases at J, with 16 bases between the two ends. The CDR3 sequence is 14 residues long. This CDR3 reads CSAVGHADTDTQYF. CDR3 sequence (DNA): TGCAGCGCTGTAGGCCATGCCGACACAGATACGCAGTATTTT.

This clonotype has only a few counts. A junction boundary mismatches the germline segment, possibly from a read error. The V gene is TRBV5-1, the J gene TRBJ2-6, with 12 bases fitting TRBD1. Germline assignment: CDR1 SGHRS and CDR2 YFSETQ. The CDR3 runs to 18 residues. Written as DNA, the CDR3 is TGCGCCAGCAGCTTGACCGGGACAGGGGGCGAGGGGGTCAACGTCCTGACTTTC. Translated: CASSLTGTGGEGVNVLTF.

The chain is built from TRBV7-9 and TRBJ1-1; 7 positions agree with TRBD1. The germline V gene encodes CDR1 SEHNR and CDR2 FQNEAQ (reference sequence). V was pared by 4 bases and J by 4 bases, with 15 bases of the junction left unmatched. The CDR3 spans 17 residues. CDR3 coding DNA: TGTGCCAGCAGCTCCTGGACAGGCCCTACCACGGGCACTGAAGCTTTCTTT. Its translation: CASSSWTGPTTGTEAFF.